These T cell receptor beta chains were read from a single sample in a study of shared clonotypes between healthy human individuals. Here immunoSEQ multiplex PCR was the method, and the copy in TCRdb shows in-frame clones only, minus some. Altogether around 500,000 clones are present, roughly 77% being singletons, with the ten largest covering 13%. The sample comprised PBMCs. Receptor source: a woman in her 40s in good health. Some clones in this sample may be carry-over from other donors' samples. Both conserved end residues are part of each CDR3. Fields, in order: V gene, CDR3 length, D gene, J gene, CDR3 protein. A D gene is named only where the DNA matches it firmly.

V: TRBV4-2; length: 16; D: .; J: TRBJ2-2; CDR3: CASSQGSLANTGELFF
V: TRBV6-5; length: 16; D: TRBD1; J: TRBJ2-5; CDR3: CASSYFEWTGRETQYF
V: TRBV28; length: 15; D: TRBD1; J: TRBJ2-7; CDR3: CASSPPGQGVYEQYF
V: TRBV7-2; length: 14; D: TRBD1; J: TRBJ2-7; CDR3: CASSLEAGGGEQYF
V: TRBV25-1; length: 16; D: .; J: TRBJ2-1; CDR3: CASSEPQGSSYNEQFF
V: TRBV7-2; length: 15; D: .; J: TRBJ2-7; CDR3: CASSLEARASYEQYF
V: TRBV7-2; length: 15; D: .; J: TRBJ1-5; CDR3: CASSLQVGGDQPQHF
V: TRBV18; length: 17; D: TRBD1; J: TRBJ2-7; CDR3: CASSPRLSDRVAYEQYF
V: TRBV5-1; length: 15; D: .; J: TRBJ1-1; CDR3: CASSVPTGTDTEAFF
V: TRBV7-2; length: 16; D: .; J: TRBJ1-2; CDR3: CASSLGTTTFNYGYTF
V: TRBV6-6; length: 16; D: TRBD1; J: TRBJ2-5; CDR3: CASSSGQARLQETQYF
V: TRBV6-5; length: 11; D: .; J: TRBJ2-1; CDR3: CASSYSERQFF
V: TRBV14; length: 14; D: .; J: TRBJ2-3; CDR3: CASSYAGVTDTQYF
V: TRBV11-3; length: 14; D: .; J: TRBJ2-1; CDR3: CASSLVTSGDEQFF
V: TRBV10-3; length: 19; D: .; J: TRBJ2-1; CDR3: CAISESKGPTADSYNEQFF
V: TRBV10-2; length: 14; D: .; J: TRBJ1-3; CDR3: CASTEYGSGNTIYF
V: TRBV6-1; length: 14; D: TRBD2; J: TRBJ2-3; CDR3: CASSVTSGTDTQYF
V: TRBV6-1; length: 15; D: TRBD1; J: TRBJ2-6; CDR3: CASSTRTGGANVLTF
V: TRBV7-2; length: 15; D: .; J: TRBJ1-1; CDR3: CASSLMGQANTEAFF
V: TRBV11-2; length: 15; D: .; J: TRBJ2-1; CDR3: CASSLLVGVRDEQFF
V: TRBV19; length: 13; D: .; J: TRBJ1-1; CDR3: CASSIGPNTEAFF
V: TRBV18; length: 16; D: .; J: TRBJ1-4; CDR3: CASSPIGLEGSEKLFF
V: TRBV27; length: 13; D: .; J: TRBJ1-5; CDR3: CASSASYNQPQHF
V: TRBV6-1; length: 15; D: TRBD2; J: TRBJ2-7; CDR3: CASSKIAGSVYEQYF
V: TRBV7-9; length: 14; D: .; J: TRBJ2-3; CDR3: CASSSHLKLDTQYF
V: TRBV11-1; length: 12; D: .; J: TRBJ2-5; CDR3: CASSSQGETQYF
V: TRBV5-1; length: 15; D: TRBD2; J: TRBJ2-5; CDR3: CASSQLAGVLETQYF